Each of the 27 T cell receptor beta chains below was sequenced from the same sample in a study of OX40 agonist ivuxolimab in advanced cancers. The protocol was immunoSEQ multiplex PCR, while the TCRdb copy is restricted to in-frame clones and leaves out a portion. The repertoire includes about 79,000 clones, roughly 85% of them detected once, and roughly 4% sits in the top ten. This specimen was CD4+ or CD8+ T cells sorted from blood, taken in a trial of the OX40 agonist ivuxolimab. The receptors come from an adult with an advanced solid tumor such as melanoma, head and neck, liver or kidney cancer.

The chain has TRBV5-8 and TRBJ2-7, with a tentative D call TRBD2 (5 bases). The V end was cut by 4 bases, the J end by 1 base, with 9 bases between. Germline values: CDR1 SGHTS, CDR2 YDEGEE. The CDR3 length is 13 residues. CDR3 sequence: CASSAGLSYEQYF. CDR3 sequence (DNA): TGTGCCAGCAGCGCTGGACTGTCCTACGAGCAGTACTTC. Using reference TRBV5-8 and TRBJ2-7 for the parts outside the CDR3, the full variable domain is EAGVTQSPTHLIKTRGQQATLRCSPISGHTSVYWYQQALGLGLQFLLWYDEGEERNRGNFPPRFSGRQFPNYSSELNVNALELEDSALYLCASSAGLSYEQYFGPGTRLTVT.

The chain employs TRBV7-9 and TRBJ1-2; tentative D call: TRBD1 (6 bases). This CDR3 contains 13 residues. Trimming took off 4 bases at V and 3 bases at J, with 9 bases between the two ends. Per germline, CDR1 SEHNR and CDR2 FQNEAQ (reference sequence). CDR3 residues: CASSWDTYYGYTF. In nucleotides, the CDR3 is TGTGCCAGCAGCTGGGACACCTACTATGGCTACACCTTC.

The rearrangement joins TRBV11-2 to TRBJ1-4; 7 bases match TRBD1. V shed 5 bases, J shed 5 bases, and the junction held 8 bases outside the gene matches. The CDR3 is made up of 15 amino acids. Germline V CDR1 and CDR2: SGHAT, FQNNGV. CDR3 sequence reads: CASSTRQGPNEKLFF. The DNA of the CDR3 is TGTGCCAGCAGCACGAGACAGGGACCAAATGAAAAACTGTTTTTT.

The J gene is TRBJ2-7, the V gene TRBV18, with 8 nucleotides matching TRBD2. V dropped 3 bases and J dropped 3; count of bases not matched to a gene: 13. Germline V gene data show CDR1 as KGHSH and CDR2 as LQKENI. The CDR3 has 17 residues. Here the CDR3 reads CASSPYGLATKHYEQYF. CDR3 sequence (DNA): TGTGCCAGCTCACCTTACGGACTAGCTACTAAACACTACGAGCAGTACTTC.

In its sample, this clone was seen a few times. The gene calls are TRBV27 and TRBJ2-5; D gene uncertain. CDR3 size: 15 residues. Germline assignment: CDR1 MNHEY and CDR2 SMNVEV (reference sequence). The V gene lost 6 bases and the J gene lost 4 bases, with 18 bases spanning the gap. CDR3 region: CASSRVLDPRETQYF. CDR3 bases: TGTGCCAGCAGCCGGGTTCTTGACCCCCGAGAGACCCAGTACTTC.

V is TRBV5-1 and J is TRBJ2-7; D remains unclear. Per the germline V gene, CDR1 is SGHRS and CDR2 is YFSETQ. This CDR3 has 14 amino acids. The V gene lost 0 bases and the J gene lost 5 bases, with 12 bases spanning the gap. DNA for the CDR3: TGCGCCAGCAGCTTGGTCGGAAGTTATGACGAGCAGTACTTC. This codes for CASSLVGSYDEQYF.

The chain recombines TRBV2 with TRBJ2-1, with 10 bases identical to TRBD2. V lost 5 bases and J lost 3; bases outside the gene matches: 4. The CDR3 is 15 amino acids. Germline V gene data show CDR1 as SNHLY and CDR2 as FYNNEI. CDR3 region: CASSFLAGDYNEQFF. In DNA, the CDR3 is TGTGCCAGCAGTTTTCTAGCGGGAGACTACAATGAGCAGTTCTTC.

The CDR3: CASSPSDYGYTF. The CDR3 DNA sequence: TGTGCCAGTAGCCCCTCCGACTATGGCTACACCTTC. The chain joins TRBV19 to TRBJ1-2; D remains ambiguous. The CDR3 extends over 12 amino acids. Germline-derived CDR1 and CDR2 are LNHDA and SQIVND (reference sequence). With 6 bases removed from V and 3 bases from J, the gap between germline ends came to 8 bases.

The chain employs TRBV4-1 and TRBJ1-5, with D tentatively TRBD1 (5 bases). Germline V gene data show CDR1 as MGHRA and CDR2 as YSYEKL. Trimming removed 0 bases from V and 7 bases from J, with 13 bases in between. The CDR3 spans 15 residues. The CDR3, as DNA: TGCGCCAGCAGCCAAGATATCCATGGGGGACAGCCCCAGCATTTT. Protein product: CASSQDIHGGQPQHF.

The CDR3 spells CASSLTSVNRYEQYF. The CDR3 DNA sequence: TGTGCCAGCAGTCTGACTAGCGTGAATCGCTACGAGCAGTACTTC. The chain uses TRBV27 and TRBJ2-7; 8 positions match TRBD2. The CDR3 spans 15 residues. Germline trimming cut 5 bases from V and 3 bases from J; bases unmatched to any gene: 9. Per the germline V gene, CDR1 is MNHEY and CDR2 is SMNVEV (reference sequence).

The chain joins TRBV6-1 to TRBJ1-2, with D perhaps TRBD1 (6 bases). This CDR3 spans 14 amino acids. V was clipped by 6 bases and J by 2 bases, with 13 bases between them. The germline gives CDR1 MNHNS, CDR2 SASEGT. CDR3 nucleotide sequence: TGTGCCAGCAGACTCCGGACAGAAAACTATGGCTACACCTTC. Protein: CASRLRTENYGYTF.

This chain connects TRBV28 to TRBJ2-7; TRBD1 matches at 7 bases. J lost 5 bases, V lost 6 bases, and 13 bases had no gene match. Germline V CDR1 and CDR2: MDHEN, SYDVKM. This CDR3 has 15 amino acids. DNA for the CDR3: TGTGCCAGCAGCCAGACCCCGACAGGGCTGGACGAGCAGTACTTC. It is translated as CASSQTPTGLDEQYF. Complete variable domain (other parts from reference TRBV28 and TRBJ2-7): DVKVTQSSRYLVKRTGEKVFLECVQDMDHENMFWYRQDPGLGLRLIYFSYDVKMKEKGDIPEGYSVSREKKERFSLILESASTNQTSMYLCASSQTPTGLDEQYFGPGTRLTVT.

V is TRBV30 and J is TRBJ2-7; perhaps TRBD2 as D (6 bases). With 3 bases removed from V and 4 bases from J, the gap between germline ends came to 13 bases. Germline V gene sequence: CDR1 GTSNPN, CDR2 SVGIG (reference sequence). This CDR3 has 13 amino acids. CDR3 region: CAWSLGGFYEQYF. The CDR3 nucleotides are TGTGCCTGGAGCTTGGGGGGTTTTTACGAGCAGTACTTC.

As DNA, the CDR3 is TGTGCCAGCAGCTTAATCGGCCAGGGGGATGGCACTGAAGCTTTCTTT. This gives the protein CASSLIGQGDGTEAFF. The rearrangement uses TRBV7-9 and TRBJ1-1, with 7 positions matching TRBD1. The CDR3 has 16 amino acids. Trimming at V came to 2 bases and at J to 4 bases, leaving 10 bases not matched to a gene. Germline CDR1 is SEHNR and CDR2 is FQNEAQ (reference sequence).

The rearrangement links TRBV12-5 to TRBJ2-1, with TRBD2 identical over 9 bases. The CDR3 totals 18 residues. The ends lost 1 base at V and 2 bases at J; junction bases unmatched: 9. Germline V gene sequence: CDR1 LGHNT, CDR2 FRNRAP. As DNA, the CDR3 is TGTGCTAGTGGTTTGGGCGAGACTAGCGGTGACCCCTACAATGAGCAGTTCTTC. Protein sequence: CASGLGETSGDPYNEQFF.

This rearrangement joins TRBV6-5 to TRBJ1-6; possibly TRBD1 for D (5 bases). This CDR3 contains 13 residues. Germline CDR1 and CDR2: MNHEY and SVGAGI. V was pared by 6 bases and J by 7 bases, with 10 bases between. The CDR3 region is CASRYRQNSPLHF. For the CDR3, the DNA is TGTGCCAGCAGATATAGACAGAATTCACCCCTCCACTTT.

The chain links TRBV6-5 to TRBJ1-1; D is undetermined. The V end was cut by 0 bases, the J end by 3 bases, with 11 bases between. CDR1 and CDR2 from the germline V gene are MNHEY and SVGAGI. The CDR3 runs 15 residues. As DNA, the CDR3 is TGTGCCAGCAGTTACTCGGGGAATGGCGACACTGAAGCTTTCTTT. Translation: CASSYSGNGDTEAFF.

This clone was seen more than once but under ten times. The J gene is TRBJ2-7, the V gene TRBV4-2, with D perhaps TRBD2 (5 bases). Germline V gene sequence: CDR1 LGHNA, CDR2 YNFKEQ. The CDR3 extends over 16 amino acids. V lost 0 bases and J 2 bases, leaving 14 bases between the germline ends. The CDR3 spells CASSQDLVGITYEQYF. CDR3 sequence (DNA): TGTGCCAGCAGCCAAGATCTTGTCGGGATTACCTACGAGCAGTACTTC.

A note on this clone: The junction shows a germline mismatch at one end, possibly a read error. This sequence joins TRBV28 and TRBJ2-7; D is ambiguous. CDR3 length: 14 amino acids. Looked up from germline, CDR1 is MDHEN and CDR2 is SYDVKM. The CDR3 DNA follows: TGTGCCAGCAGTTTGCCCCCTTTCTCCTATGAGCAGTACTTC. Its protein product is CASSLPPFSYEQYF.

V usage is TRBV7-3 and J usage is TRBJ2-2; D not certain. The ends were cut back, 5 bases at V and 6 bases at J, with 10 bases in the middle. Germline values: CDR1 SGHTA, CDR2 FQGTGA. This CDR3 is 13 amino acids long. The DNA of the CDR3 is TGTGCCAGCAGCCCCCAAGTGGCCGGGGAGCTGTTTTTT. The encoded protein is CASSPQVAGELFF. Filled out from reference TRBV7-3 and TRBJ2-2, the complete variable domain reads GAGVSQTPSNKVTEKGKYVELRCDPISGHTALYWYRQSLGQGPEFLIYFQGTGAADDSGLPNDRFFAVRPEGSVSTLKIQRTERGDSAVYLCASSPQVAGELFFGEGSRLTVL.

The chain joins TRBV2 to TRBJ2-7; no clear D gene. The CDR3 consists of 11 residues. V dropped 6 bases and J dropped 6 bases, with 9 bases sitting between them. CDR1 is SNHLY and CDR2 is FYNNEI in the germline V gene. The CDR3 reads CASRYTFEQYF. For the CDR3, the DNA is TGTGCCAGCAGATATACGTTCGAGCAGTACTTC.

The CDR3 loop is CASSERGGREPYNEQFF. The DNA of the CDR3 is TGTGCCAGCAGTGAGAGGGGCGGGAGGGAACCCTACAATGAGCAGTTCTTC. The chain links TRBV2 to TRBJ2-1, with 9 bases identical to TRBD2. V lost 3 bases, J lost 2 bases, and 8 bases stayed unmatched. Looked up from germline, CDR1 is SNHLY and CDR2 is FYNNEI. The length of the CDR3 is 17 residues.

The chain uses TRBV19 and TRBJ1-5, with 8 nucleotides matching TRBD1. With 3 bases clipped from V and 7 bases from J, the junction kept 11 bases outside the gene matches. Germline lookup yields CDR1 LNHDA and CDR2 SQIVND (reference sequence). The CDR3 is 16 amino acids. CDR3 residues: CASSIRTGRGPQPQHF. CDR3 coding DNA: TGTGCCAGTAGTATTCGGACAGGGAGGGGGCCACAGCCCCAGCATTTT.

Comments on this clone: Other DNA sequences in this sample translate to the same CDR3. The V gene is TRBV19, the J gene TRBJ1-5; D perhaps matches TRBD1 (5 bases). This CDR3 has 14 residues. Germline-derived CDR1 and CDR2 are LNHDA and SQIVND (reference sequence). Trimming removed 3 bases at V and 1 base at J, with 7 bases between. CDR3 in DNA: TGTGCCAGTAGTATCCGGGACAGCAATCAGCCCCAGCATTTT. Protein product: CASSIRDSNQPQHF.

The chain joins TRBV5-6 to TRBJ2-3, with D unclear. The V end was cut by 4 bases, the J end by 4 bases, with 7 bases between. The length of the CDR3 is 12 residues. The V gene's germline CDR1 is SGHDT and CDR2 YYEEEE. The CDR3 sequence: CASSRDADTQYF. CDR3 nucleotides: TGTGCCAGCAGCAGGGATGCAGATACGCAGTATTTT.

This chain links TRBV27 with TRBJ2-1; TRBD2 aligns across 10 bases. Trimming took 8 bases from V and 9 from J; bases not matched to a gene: 16. The CDR3 contains 16 residues. Per germline, CDR1 MNHEY and CDR2 SMNVEV (reference sequence). The CDR3 region has the DNA TGTGCCAGCCGAACCACGCGGCTAGCGGGAGTAGGTGAGCAGTTCTTC. Translation: CASRTTRLAGVGEQFF.

This rearrangement joins TRBV19 to TRBJ2-7; tentative D call: TRBD1 (5 bases). The germline V gene encodes CDR1 LNHDA and CDR2 SQIVND (reference sequence). The CDR3 is made up of 15 amino acids. The V end was cut by 3 bases, the J end by 3 bases, with 15 bases between. The CDR3 nucleotides are TGTGCCAGTAGTATCTCCGGTACAGGAGTCTACGAGCAGTACTTC. Protein sequence: CASSISGTGVYEQYF.